One TCR beta chain is described in this entry. Its specificity is not known. This entry is derived from a study of T cells in localized non-small cell lung cancer. Study-level findings and limits: A single tumor region was sequenced, leaving heterogeneity possible. Compared with tumor, uninvolved adjacent lung displayed greater T cell clonality, ranking highest overall. Those with higher blood T cell density had longer overall survival. Across samples, adjacent lung featured a median approximately 56 of the top 100 tumor clones.

Generated by immunoSEQ multiplex PCR, the TCRdb table keeps only in-frame clones and is missing some. The repertoire holds around 28,000 clones, with roughly 91% as singletons. CDR3 length equals 13 residues. Germline assignment: CDR1 MNHNS and CDR2 SASEGT. V was cut by 4 bases and J by 4 bases, with 9 bases left in between. This sequence was found in a female donor older than 55 with stage I lung adenocarcinoma. The specimen was peripheral blood, collected before any cancer treatment. This chain connects TRBV6-1 to TRBJ2-3, with no clear D. The CDR3 region is CASSVYMSDTQYF. CDR3 nucleotides: TGTGCCAGCAGTGTATACATGTCAGATACGCAGTATTTT.